A selection of T cell receptor beta chains follows, all from one sample in a study of glioma-infiltrating T cells. TCRdb re-analysed the multiplex PCR reads in MiXCR, keeping a single row per CDR3 protein. The data show approximately 190,000 distinct CDR3 sequences, around 32% seen once. The sequencing sample was made of glioma tissue, nonneoplastic brain tissue, or PBMCs (not recorded which). The receptors derive from a human donor with low-grade glioma or glioblastoma, undergoing nonglioma brain surgery, or in good health (not recorded which). Both conserved end residues are part of each CDR3. D genes are given only for firm matches. Clone size is stated in some rows and not others, as once, few, many or a class when expanded.

-	TRBV4-1	-	TRBJ1-1	CASSQVRALGGTEAFF	TGCGCCAGCAGCCAAGTAAGGGCCTTAGGTGGCACTGAAGCTTTCTTT
TRBD1	TRBV24-1	many	TRBJ2-1	CATSDPTGGAYNEQFF	TGTGCCACCAGTGATCCGACAGGGGGAGCATACAATGAGCAGTTCTTC
-	TRBV4-1	-	TRBJ2-7	CASSPQSSDGRTYEQYF	TGCGCCAGCAGCCCGCAAAGTTCGGACGGCAGAACCTACGAGCAGTACTTC
-	TRBV3-1	many	TRBJ1-5	CASSQDINQPQHF	TGTGCCAGCAGCCAAGATATCAATCAGCCCCAGCATTTT
-	TRBV7-2	many	TRBJ1-1	CASSSTRINTEAFF	TGTGCCAGCAGCTCAACCCGGATTAACACTGAAGCTTTCTTT
TRBD1	TRBV30	few	TRBJ2-3	CAWSVRGQGTDTQYF	TGTGCCTGGAGTGTAAGAGGACAGGGGACAGATACGCAGTATTTT
TRBD1	TRBV20-1	-	TRBJ1-2	CSAGGTDEFYGYAF	TGCAGTGCTGGAGGGACAGACGAATTCTATGGCTACGCCTTC
-	TRBV12-3/TRBV12-4	-	TRBJ1-2	CASSLTGINYSYTF	TGTGCCAGCAGCCTGACAGGCATTAACTATAGCTACACCTTC
TRBD1	TRBV12-5	many	TRBJ2-5	CASGLVGGETQYF	TGTGCTAGTGGTTTGGTAGGGGGCGAGACCCAGTACTTC
-	TRBV4-3	many	TRBJ2-3	CASSQVRDSTDTQYF	TGCGCCAGCAGCCAAGTGCGGGATAGCACAGATACGCAGTATTTT
-	TRBV20-1	-	TRBJ2-7	CSARTWKGSYEQYF	TGCAGTGCTAGGACGTGGAAAGGCTCCTACGAGCAGTACTTC
-	TRBV2	-	TRBJ1-2	CARKRQANYGYTF	TGTGCCAGAAAACGGCAGGCTAACTATGGCTACACCTTC
TRBD2	TRBV4-3	many	TRBJ2-7	CASSQGIRWREEVSYEQYF	TGCGCCAGCAGCCAAGGTATTCGTTGGCGGGAGGAGGTCTCCTACGAGCAGTACTTC
-	TRBV7-9	many	TRBJ2-1	CASSFAARTVDEQFF	TGTGCCAGCAGCTTCGCGGCTAGGACGGTCGATGAGCAGTTCTTC
-	TRBV6-1	many	TRBJ1-1	CASKGGREGAEAFF	TGTGCCAGCAAAGGCGGCAGAGAAGGAGCTGAAGCTTTCTTT
-	TRBV11-2	-	TRBJ1-1	CASSLGGVLNTEAFF	TGTGCCAGCAGCTTAGGAGGGGTTTTGAACACTGAAGCTTTCTTT
-	TRBV7-9	many	TRBJ2-1	CASSLVASTASYNEQFF	TGTGCCAGCAGCTTAGTTGCATCGACAGCGTCCTACAATGAGCAGTTCTTC
TRBD1	TRBV10-3	many	TRBJ1-6	CAISELGQNSPLHF	TGTGCCATCAGTGAGTTGGGACAGAATTCACCCCTCCACTTT
-	TRBV5-1	-	TRBJ2-7	CASSLVLGTYVQYF	TGCGCCAGCAGCTTGGTCCTAGGGACCTACGTGCAGTACTTC
TRBD2	TRBV28	many	TRBJ2-7	CASSPRGGEYEQYF	TGTGCCAGCAGTCCCCGGGGGGGCGAGTACGAGCAGTACTTC
TRBD1	TRBV20-1	many	TRBJ2-1	CSAPQTGASGEQFF	TGCAGTGCTCCGCAGACAGGGGCATCGGGAGAGCAGTTCTTC
TRBD1	TRBV5-1	-	TRBJ1-5	CVSSQGTGHQPQHF	TGCGTTAGCAGCCAAGGGACAGGCCATCAGCCCCAGCATTTT
-	TRBV9	-	TRBJ1-2	CASSAEGGYGYTF	TGTGCCAGCAGCGCAGAGGGGGGCTATGGCTACACCTTC
TRBD2	TRBV15	-	TRBJ2-1	CATSREPRLAGDGDEQFF	TGTGCCACCAGCAGAGAGCCGAGACTAGCGGGAGATGGCGATGAGCAGTTCTTC
TRBD1	TRBV6-1	-	TRBJ1-1	CASSPGDRGRNTEAFF	TGTGCCAGCAGTCCAGGCGACAGGGGCCGTAACACTGAAGCTTTCTTT
-	TRBV10-3	many	TRBJ1-5	CAISAGMTNQPQHF	TGTGCCATCTCGGCGGGGATGACCAATCAGCCCCAGCATTTT
TRBD2	TRBV20-1	once	TRBJ2-3	CSARLLWAGDTDTQYF	TGCAGTGCTAGACTATTATGGGCGGGGGACACAGATACGCAGTATTTT
-	TRBV3-1	many	TRBJ1-1	CASSPLRGLNTEAFF	TGTGCCAGCAGCCCTCTCCGGGGGTTAAACACTGAAGCTTTCTTT
-	TRBV19	-	TRBJ2-5	CASSENSATGGTQYF	TGTGCCAGTAGTGAGAATAGCGCGACCGGGGGGACCCAGTACTTC
-	TRBV6-1	-	TRBJ2-7	CASRFPHEEYF	TGTGCCAGCCGGTTCCCTCATGAGGAGTACTTC
-	TRBV27	many	TRBJ1-3	CASGGIGNTIYF	TGTGCCAGCGGGGGGATTGGAAACACCATATATTTT
-	TRBV30	few	TRBJ1-1	CACAASRRVREAFF	TGTGCCTGTGCGGCAAGCCGTCGGGTGAGGGAAGCTTTCTTT
-	TRBV2	many	TRBJ2-7	CASKQGYEQYF	TGTGCCAGTAAACAGGGTTACGAGCAGTACTTC
-	TRBV6-1	many	TRBJ1-1	CASSSWAHNTEAFF	TGTGCCAGCAGTTCTTGGGCCCATAACACTGAAGCTTTCTTT
TRBD2	TRBV15	-	TRBJ2-5	CATSRVTSGRAQETQYF	TGTGCCACCAGCAGAGTCACTAGCGGGAGGGCCCAAGAGACCCAGTACTTC
-	TRBV29-1	many	TRBJ1-2	CSVVESGEIGGYTF	TGCAGCGTTGTCGAGTCAGGAGAGATCGGCGGCTACACCTTC
-	TRBV4-1	-	TRBJ2-7	CARSQIEGGFLYEQYF	TGCGCCAGAAGCCAAATCGAGGGCGGCTTCCTCTACGAGCAGTACTTC
-	TRBV6-6	many	TRBJ2-5	CASSYDDYQETQYF	TGTGCCAGCAGTTACGACGACTACCAAGAGACCCAGTACTTC
-	TRBV20-1	many	TRBJ2-7	CSATPAHDEQYF	TGCAGTGCTACCCCAGCCCATGACGAGCAGTACTTC
TRBD1	TRBV6-6	many	TRBJ2-3	CASSYWDRVADTQYF	TGTGCCAGCAGTTACTGGGACAGGGTGGCGGATACGCAGTATTTT
-	TRBV5-5	-	TRBJ1-2	CASSFNINYGYTF	TGTGCCAGCAGCTTCAACATCAATTATGGCTACACCTTC
-	TRBV5-1	-	TRBJ1-2	CASSLGVGGDNYGYTF	TGCGCCAGCAGCTTGGGAGTGGGGGGCGATAACTATGGCTACACCTTC
-	TRBV27	-	TRBJ2-1	CASRYGASMYNEQFF	TGTGCCAGCAGATACGGGGCCTCAATGTACAATGAGCAGTTCTTC
-	TRBV28	many	TRBJ2-3	CASSSGAVNTQYF	TGTGCCAGCAGTTCTGGGGCGGTAAATACGCAGTATTTT
-	TRBV18	many	TRBJ1-3	CASSPQAVQTGNTIYF	TGTGCCAGCTCACCACAGGCGGTACAGACTGGAAACACCATATATTTT
-	TRBV6-1	-	TRBJ1-1	CASRLELEAFF	TGTGCCAGCAGGCTCGAACTTGAAGCTTTCTTT
-	TRBV12-3/TRBV12-4	few	TRBJ2-5	CASSLSGSETQYF	TGTGCCAGCAGTTTATCCGGGTCAGAGACCCAGTACTTC
-	TRBV9	many	TRBJ1-1	CASSVGRTDQAFF	TGTGCCAGCAGCGTAGGGAGGACGGACCAAGCTTTCTTT
-	TRBV7-3	-	TRBJ2-3	CASSLAGGSSTDTQYF	TGTGCCAGCAGCTTAGCGGGCGGGTCTAGCACAGATACGCAGTATTTT
-	TRBV7-9	many	TRBJ2-7	CASSPDTGEQYF	TGTGCCAGCAGCCCCGATACGGGCGAGCAGTACTTC
-	TRBV7-9	medium-sized	TRBJ1-1	CASSWNTEAFF	TGTGCCAGCAGCTGGAACACTGAAGCTTTCTTT
-	TRBV4-3	many	TRBJ1-4	CASSQDFGGNEKLFF	TGCGCCAGCAGCCAAGATTTCGGAGGAAATGAAAAACTGTTTTTT
TRBD2	TRBV20-1	many	TRBJ2-7	CSARDRLAGFYEQYF	TGCAGTGCTAGAGATCGGCTAGCGGGATTCTACGAGCAGTACTTC
-	TRBV29-1	many	TRBJ1-1	CSVPTGTEAFF	TGCAGCGTCCCCACCGGCACTGAAGCTTTCTTT